The entry below gives a single TCR beta chain sequence along with its context. Its specificity is unknown. Using immunoSEQ multiplex PCR, the repertoire was profiled, and TCRdb retains in-frame clones only, with some absent. The sample contains fewer than 4,500 clones, 78% of which appear only once. The entry originates in a study of high-grade serous ovarian cancer treatment subgroups. Study overall: Samples averaged approximately 13,000 reads and roughly 7,700 unique TCR beta rearrangements.

The tumor samples were collected prior to definitive surgery or chemotherapy. Points from the study as a whole: Same-patient tumor repertoires overlapped at roughly 0.095 to 0.79; different patients barely overlapped.

The CDR3 consists of 20 residues. V trimming: 0 bases; J trimming: 0 bases; junction bases outside the gene matches: 13. CDR1 and CDR2 from the germline V gene are SGDLS and YYNGEE. The sample comprised tumor tissue. The chain has TRBV9 and TRBJ1-3; 9 bases are a match to TRBD1. The sequence was obtained from a human donor with high-grade serous ovarian cancer. This CDR3 is CASSVGGGGQGPSSGNTIYF. CDR3 coding DNA: TGTGCCAGCAGCGTAGGAGGGGGGGGACAGGGACCGAGCTCTGGAAACACCATATATTTT.